The present T cell receptor (beta chain) was sequenced within a study of beta chain features in type 1 diabetes listed by TCRdb under 2018. With regard to the full study: Mean age, gender distribution, total cell number and subset yield did not differ between patients and healthy donors. A total of 100 million to 110 million sorted cells were examined across all samples, and a strong correlation was observed between cell number per subset and RNA yield. The study compared TCRB repertoires of sorted circulating CD4+ T cell subsets between recently diagnosed type 1 diabetes patients and matched healthy donors. Naive and central memory subsets were obtained from all 30 or so donors, but regulatory and stem cell-like memory subsets were isolated from only 8 patients and about 8 healthy donors. What the authors observed across the whole study: At VDJ recombination sites, patients with type 1 diabetes made fewer insertions and deleted more nucleotides, a pattern implying thymic rearrangement abnormalities. Because the HLA sub-analyses included only small numbers of individuals, any influence of HLA type on TCRB rearrangement was left unresolved. PCR may preferentially amplify shorter templates, but because patient and control samples were amplified and corrected together, any resulting skew would affect both groups equally. Type 1 diabetes patients showed a moderate but significant shortening of TCRB CDR3 length in all four CD4+ subsets. Because cDNA rather than genomic DNA was sequenced, highly expressing activated cells could have been over-represented, although no difference in activation and CD3 levels was found between groups. The naive, central memory and regulatory TCRB repertoires appeared to resemble one another more closely among patients than among healthy donors.

The entire isolated RNA was reverse transcribed using the High Capacity cDNA Reverse Transcription Kit, and thus expressed TCRB transcripts were sequenced. Naive, central memory and regulatory T cell samples underwent deep immunoSEQ sequencing, averaging around 3.9 million total reads per sample. After sorted cells were lysed in RLT buffer, RNA was extracted with DNase-treated RNeasy Micro or Mini kits, with the choice depending on cell number. Each cell subset was processed on its own to prevent cross-contamination, while patient and healthy donor samples were processed together. TCRB sequences were amplified from cDNA with the immunoSEQ multiplex PCR, producing 87-bp fragments spanning the CDR3 region. Sequencing of the amplicons was done on the Illumina HiSeq platform. As for how the authors treated the data: Synthetic template baselines were used to correct PCR bias computationally, reads within Hamming distance 2 were collapsed together, and singletons that could not be merged were discarded. Reads were aligned against IMGT to assign V, D and J genes, CDR3 length and insertions or deletions at six rearrangement sites. Within each subset, clonotype counts were normalized to sorted cell number, and only after that were true diversity and Gini coefficients computed with the tcR R package. The overlap coefficient, calculated on TCRB nucleotide sequences, was used to measure repertoire sharing. Out-of-frame TCRB sequences from naive cells were analyzed to stand in for the pre-selection repertoire. Imported from immuneACCESS, the table was reduced by TCRdb to in-frame sequences with V and J called. These copies leave out some clones; in studies compared against another copy, an unresolved V gene accounts for under half, and the cause of the remainder is not known. Clone size and V and J calls were adopted from that table, with D and trimming inferred from the DNA. The sample data list roughly 400,000 clones, and roughly 13% of these were observed just once. The biggest ten clones account for roughly 0.04% of the sample.

The CDR3, cysteine through phenylalanine, is 13 amino acids long. Of all the DNA, just the CDR3 is kept, 39 bases in frame from base 1. V is pared back by 2 bases and J by 2 bases, with 7 bases lying between the germline termini. CDR1 WNHNN and CDR2 SYGVQD were looked up in the germline V gene (reference sequence). As regards this clone: No antigen is known for it. No base quality values were provided; no much bigger clone lies one nucleotide off.

A single peripheral blood draw of about 116 mL on average was collected from each donor into heparinised tubes. Naive, central memory, regulatory and stem cell-like memory CD4+ T cells were sorted on a BD FACSAria II using a panel including CD45RO, CCR7, CD25, CD127, CD95 and CD27. Purity was above 95% for every sorted population. PBMCs were isolated right away by Lymphoprep density gradient centrifugation and were stained directly, without culture. So that batch effects would be minimized, each experiment stained and sorted samples in pairs, pairing one healthy donor with one patient. Here the chain combines TRBV10-1 and TRBJ2-7; the D gene is unclear. Sequencing was done on a sample of naive CD4+ T cells from blood. Interpreted using the paper, the cell subset or site label stands for: true naive CD4+ T cells. The clonotype was recovered from a man aged 25-40 years in good health. The nucleotide sequence is given as TGCGCCAGCAGTGAGACTGGGACCTACGAGCAGTACTTC. This gives the protein CASSETGTYEQYF.